This TCR beta chain was profiled in a study of cytomegalovirus exposure and HLA in healthy donors. General study points: Listed as cytomegalovirus-associated were 150 to 200 TCR beta chains.

The PCR made use of 60 Vbeta and 13 Jbeta primers. Only in-frame clones appear in the TCRdb table, and some are missing; sequencing was by immunoSEQ multiplex PCR. The sample shows 100,000 to 150,000 clones, about 81% of them seen only once. This clone was found a few times. No antigen is known for it. This CDR3 has 16 amino acids. With V trimmed by 5 bases and J by 4 bases, 13 bases remained unmatched. Germline V gene lookup returns CDR1 MNHEY and CDR2 SMNVEV (reference sequence). The origin of this receptor is a woman aged 50 to 60 in good health and CMV-seropositive. Sample: PBMCs. J is TRBJ2-5 and V is TRBV27; 7 nucleotides agree with TRBD2. CDR3 sequence: CASSQQGLEYGETQYF. The CDR3 nucleotides read TGTGCCAGCAGTCAGCAAGGACTAGAGTATGGAGAGACCCAGTACTTC.